These T cell receptor beta chains were read from a single sample in a study of shared clonotypes between healthy human individuals. The method was immunoSEQ multiplex PCR; TCRdb's version includes in-frame clones alone and lacks a portion of them. The sample holds millions of clones, about 92% seen once. Input material: naive CD4+ T cells sorted from blood. The receptors here all came from a young man in good health. The CDR3 runs from the conserved cysteine through the conserved F or W. The order of the fields is V gene, clone size, CDR3 protein. The size entry is marked missing in some rows and otherwise reads once, few, many or a size class.

TRBV28	-	CASSSGTVNTGELFF
TRBV11-2	-	CASSLEGTGGGEQYF
TRBV4-3	-	CASSQDNRDEQYF
TRBV5-1	-	CASSLGPVYQETQYF
TRBV19	once	CASRDGPGQETQYF
TRBV6-5	-	CASSPGNADTQYF
TRBV28	-	CASSLLVGSPLHF
TRBV7-2	-	CASSLSYGPSDTQYF
TRBV6-5	-	CASSGVGAAETQYF
TRBV30	-	CAWSAGVLYGYTF
TRBV18	-	CASSPRSEGRAYGYTF
TRBV30	-	CAWSKGAGGLFF
TRBV6-1	-	CASSGRGQGAWGYTF
TRBV10-3	-	CASHTSGKGGETQYF
TRBV2	once	CASSVQGVANTGELFF
TRBV7-8	-	CASSFLAGESTDTQYF
TRBV30	-	CAWGIGLAGQETQYF
TRBV30	few	CAWNMGHYSNQPQHF
TRBV10-3	-	CAISESPGTSYEQYF
TRBV6-6	-	CASSLGQGGYEQYF
TRBV2	-	CASREQTGVNQPQHF
TRBV2	-	CASSEGAGGAYEQYF
TRBV11-2	-	CASSSGGNQPQHF
TRBV6-1	-	CASSEAPGPHTEAFF
TRBV19	-	CASSPGQGGTDTQYF
TRBV6-5	-	CASRENTEAFF
TRBV30	-	CAWSAGPWTSGGGTDTQYF
TRBV19	-	CASSLVVGGLETQYF
TRBV6-6	-	CASSPRAGGYTF
TRBV2	-	CASSGFVNTEAFF
TRBV27	once	CASSSLGTSAKSYNSPLHF
TRBV7-9	-	CASSLEGVGEQYF
TRBV7-2	-	CASSTGLAGHNEQFF
TRBV7-8	-	CASTASGGGEQYF
TRBV15	-	CATSRDRLSTDTQYF
TRBV6-6	-	CASSYKGREGSPLHF
TRBV5-1	-	CASSSEGAGPNQPQHF
TRBV6-1	-	CASYGRPLTGELFF